This T cell receptor beta chain was obtained from a study of T cell responses to AZD1222 COVID-19 vaccine. The study's findings and limits: Every sample of the repertoires postdated the peak T cell response.

Comment on this clone: The antigen is unknown.

Some clones are missing from TCRdb's copy, which holds only in-frame ones; the method was immunoSEQ multiplex PCR. The top ten clones hold around 6.6% of a sample with around 130,000 clones, about 94% of them seen once. Germline V lookup: CDR1 KGHDR, CDR2 SFDVKD. This CDR3 is 16 amino acids long. V gave up 0 bases and J gave up 5 bases; unmatched junction bases: 6. The source of this sequence is an adult in good health. The sequencing here drew on peripheral blood, taken on day 0 of AZD1222 vaccination. The chain recombines TRBV24-1 with TRBJ2-1, with TRBD2 matching 7 bases. The CDR3, as DNA: TGTGCCACCAGTGATTTGCACGGGAGGTCCCACAATGAGCAGTTCTTC. This sequence encodes CATSDLHGRSHNEQFF.